The sequence of this T cell receptor beta chain was determined in a study of brain T cells in children with intractable seizures (dated by TCRdb to the early 2020s). For the study in its entirety: As a first screen for immune gene transcripts, resected brain tissue from approximately 50 pediatric epilepsy surgery cases was run on a NanoString immunology panel. Most of the 12 selected surgery cases also had pre-surgery blood sequenced, which left four cases with brain tissue only.

This sample's time point label indicates: blood from clinic visit 5 months post-surgery; TSC patient then seizure free. The surgery cases with the highest brain T cell transcript signatures were chosen for TCR beta chain sequencing of brain tissue, and also of blood when blood was available. Prior to surgery, the patients had been treated with at least one anti-epileptic drug. TCR-sequenced patients were children with drug-resistant epilepsy due to tuberous sclerosis complex, focal cortical dysplasia, Rasmussen encephalitis or hemimegalencephaly. Bulk genomic DNA was isolated from unsorted brain tissue and whole blood using the Monarch genomic DNA purification kit. V and J are trimmed by 3 bases and 3 bases, and the gene matches miss 8 bases of the junction. CDR1 KGHDR and CDR2 SFDVKD are derived from the germline V gene. Measured from the cysteine to the phenylalanine, the CDR3 is 18 residues long. The read is trimmed to its CDR3 DNA, 54 bases read in frame from base 1.

On this clone itself: Its antigen remains unidentified. No much larger clone exists at a distance of one base, and base qualities are not known.

Results and caveats for the whole study, not just this receptor: Because sequencing depth differed between pre- and post-surgery blood, the absence of clones from the pre-surgery sample may reflect undersampling. Viral specificity was inferred solely from CDR3 sequence similarity, and the HCMV serostatus of the patients was not known.

The immunoSEQ assay was used to generate TCR beta chain sequences from genomic DNA. The paper's processing steps were these. CDR3 sequences that did not begin with the conserved framework cysteine at position 104 were removed by hand. To get clonality, the normalized Shannon's Diversity Index was subtracted from one, giving values from 0 (maximal diversity) to 1 (oligoclonal). Chi-squared comparison-of-proportions tests assessed whether the same CDR3 differed in frequency between samples, such as brain versus blood. Public clonotypes were found by searching immuneACCESS, and the VDJdb browser was used to assess similarity to known antiviral clonotypes. Sourced from immuneACCESS, this table was stored by TCRdb with only in-frame sequences that have V and J called. A share of the clones is absent; for the studies checked, an unresolved V gene accounts for under half, and the remainder has no known explanation. D and trimming come from the DNA, and the V and J calls and clone size come from that table. Recorded for this sample are 340,000 or so clones; 93% of them occurred a single time. Together, the top ten hold 5% to 7% of the sample.

The sequences come from peripheral blood, collected more than 4 months after surgery. The receptor was isolated from a boy under three years old with tuberous sclerosis and intractable seizures. The receptor chain draws on TRBV24-1 and TRBJ2-2, with 11 bases matching TRBD2. The nucleotides read TGTGCCACCAGTGATACTAGCGGGAGAGCGGGGTACACCGGGGAGCTGTTTTTT. It encodes CATSDTSGRAGYTGELFF.